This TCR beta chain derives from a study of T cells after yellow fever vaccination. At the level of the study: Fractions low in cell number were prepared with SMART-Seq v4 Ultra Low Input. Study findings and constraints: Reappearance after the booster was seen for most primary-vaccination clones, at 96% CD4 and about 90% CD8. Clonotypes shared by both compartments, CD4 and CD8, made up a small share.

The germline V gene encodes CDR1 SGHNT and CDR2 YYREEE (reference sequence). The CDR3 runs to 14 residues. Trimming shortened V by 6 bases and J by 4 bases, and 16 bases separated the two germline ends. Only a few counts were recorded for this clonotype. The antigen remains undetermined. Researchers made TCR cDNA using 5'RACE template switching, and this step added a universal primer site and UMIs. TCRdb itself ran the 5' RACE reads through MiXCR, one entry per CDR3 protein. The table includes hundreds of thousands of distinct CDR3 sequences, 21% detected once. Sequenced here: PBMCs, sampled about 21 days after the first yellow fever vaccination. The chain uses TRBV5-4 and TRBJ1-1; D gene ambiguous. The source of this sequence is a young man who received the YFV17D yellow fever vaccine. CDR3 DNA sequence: TGTGCCAGCACCTCGAGCGGAAGGTTCACTGAAGCTTTCTTT. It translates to CASTSSGRFTEAFF.